The T cell receptor beta chain under discussion was sequenced for a study of T cells in Graves' hyperthyroidism and ophthalmopathy. Study-wide results and limits: A model built on 13 V-J features separated ophthalmopathy from stable hyperthyroidism.

Concerning this clonotype: What it binds is not known.

It was RNA transcripts that yielded the amplified TCR beta CDR3 regions. Researchers ran a first-round RT-PCR on the TCR CDR3 using the HTBI primer set. TCRdb passed the multiplex PCR reads through MiXCR, listing each CDR3 protein once. This table holds around 300,000 distinct CDR3 sequences, approximately 15% found once. CDR3 length equals 15 residues. V was shortened by 3 bases and J by 0 bases, with 8 bases between the two germline ends. Diagnosis of hyperthyroidism was new in patients aged 18 to 65, and its duration was under 2 months. Uncontrolled infection, other autoimmune disease, pregnancy or lactation disqualified patients from enrolment.

The genes are TRBV12-3 or TRBV12-4 and TRBJ2-2; D gene ambiguous. The sequencing sample was made of blood. This TCR derives from a woman younger than 45 with Graves' hyperthyroidism. The CDR3 is CASSFGGTNTGELFF. CDR3 bases: TGTGCCAGCAGTTTCGGCGGAACGAACACCGGGGAGCTGTTTTTT.